This T cell receptor (beta chain) was sequenced for a study of cytomegalovirus exposure and HLA in healthy donors. Turning to the study itself: The approximately 110 validation repertoires used a platform that matched the one used for the approximately 700 first-cohort repertoires, as a later analysis reported.

Study conclusions and caveats: For cytomegalovirus status, the classifier reportedly gave diagnoses with high specificity and sensitivity. The study listed approximately 160 cytomegalovirus-associated TCR beta chains.

The method was immunoSEQ multiplex PCR; TCRdb's version includes in-frame clones alone and lacks a portion of them. The repertoire has roughly 60,000 clones, roughly 94% of them found once; the top ten carry about 1.2%. Of note for this clone: Antigen: not known.

Germline loops: CDR1 SGHDT, CDR2 YYEEEE. The V and J ends lost 4 bases and 2 bases respectively, with 19 bases between them. The CDR3 totals 16 residues. Sequenced sample: PBMCs. This clonotype was sampled from a young woman in good health and CMV-seronegative. The V call is TRBV5-6, the J call TRBJ2-7, with a weak D call TRBD1 (6 bases). The CDR3 is CASSQVGDIITYEQYF. The CDR3 DNA is TGTGCCAGCAGCCAGGTAGGGGACATCATAACCTACGAGCAGTACTTC.